These T cell receptor beta chains were read from a single sample in a study of cytomegalovirus exposure and HLA in healthy donors. Clones were read by immunoSEQ multiplex PCR, and TCRdb kept only the in-frame ones, dropping some. The sample includes 100,000 to 150,000 clones, 80% to 90% seen only once; the top ten take 5.5% to 7%. Sequenced material: PBMCs. These receptors were obtained from a woman in her thirties or forties in good health and CMV-seropositive. Both conserved end residues are part of each CDR3. A D gene is named only where the DNA matches it firmly. The size entry is marked missing in some rows and otherwise reads once, few, many or a size class.

cdr3_nt: TGTGCCAGCAGTTTAGCCCCGACAGGGATGGCTTTCTTT
cdr3_aa: CASSLAPTGMAFF
d_call: TRBD1
j_call: TRBJ1-1
v_call: TRBV28
clone_size: .

cdr3_nt: TGTGCCAGCAGCTTAGGGGAGGTTATTTATGGCTACACCTTC
cdr3_aa: CASSLGEVIYGYTF
d_call: .
j_call: TRBJ1-2
v_call: TRBV5-8
clone_size: .

cdr3_nt: TGTGCCAGCAGCGAGAGCGGGGGTACGGGCGAGCAGTACTTC
cdr3_aa: CASSESGGTGEQYF
d_call: TRBD2
j_call: TRBJ2-7
v_call: TRBV9
clone_size: .

cdr3_nt: TGTGCCAGCAGTGGGAGGGTTCCCCTCGATGGCTACACCTTC
cdr3_aa: CASSGRVPLDGYTF
d_call: .
j_call: TRBJ1-2
v_call: TRBV2
clone_size: few

cdr3_nt: TGTGCCTGGAGTGCAGGGGGTGACATTCAGTACTTC
cdr3_aa: CAWSAGGDIQYF
d_call: TRBD1
j_call: TRBJ2-4
v_call: TRBV30
clone_size: .

cdr3_nt: TGTGCCAGCAGCTTTGGGCCAGGGACAGATACGCAGTATTTT
cdr3_aa: CASSFGPGTDTQYF
d_call: .
j_call: TRBJ2-3
v_call: TRBV5-4
clone_size: .

cdr3_nt: TGTGCCAGCAGCGCCGACATAACTTCTAACTATGGCTACACCTTC
cdr3_aa: CASSADITSNYGYTF
d_call: .
j_call: TRBJ1-2
v_call: TRBV9
clone_size: once

cdr3_nt: TGTGCCAGCAGCCAAGGTAGCGCGGGGGGAGGGAACACGCAGTATTTT
cdr3_aa: CASSQGSAGGGNTQYF
d_call: TRBD2
j_call: TRBJ2-3
v_call: TRBV4-2
clone_size: .

cdr3_nt: TGTGCCAGCAGCTTAATTGGGACCGGGACTCAAGCCTACGAGCAGTACTTC
cdr3_aa: CASSLIGTGTQAYEQYF
d_call: .
j_call: TRBJ2-7
v_call: TRBV11-3
clone_size: .

cdr3_nt: TGTGCCAGCACCTCGGGAATTAATCAGCCCCAGCATTTT
cdr3_aa: CASTSGINQPQHF
d_call: .
j_call: TRBJ1-5
v_call: TRBV5-6
clone_size: .

cdr3_nt: TGTGCCAGCTCACCAAGGGGGCAATACGAGCAGTACTTC
cdr3_aa: CASSPRGQYEQYF
d_call: TRBD1
j_call: TRBJ2-7
v_call: TRBV18
clone_size: .

cdr3_nt: TGTGCCAGCAGTGAACAAAGACAGGGGGCGAATGGCTACACCTTC
cdr3_aa: CASSEQRQGANGYTF
d_call: TRBD1
j_call: TRBJ1-2
v_call: TRBV6-1
clone_size: .

cdr3_nt: TGTGCCAGCAGCTTAGACCAGCGGGAGCCCCGGGACACAGATACGCAGTATTTT
cdr3_aa: CASSLDQREPRDTDTQYF
d_call: TRBD2
j_call: TRBJ2-3
v_call: TRBV7-9
clone_size: .

cdr3_nt: TGTGCCAGCAGGGAATCTAGCGGGAAGAACAATGAGCAGTTCTTC
cdr3_aa: CASRESSGKNNEQFF
d_call: TRBD2
j_call: TRBJ2-1
v_call: TRBV6-5
clone_size: .

cdr3_nt: TGTGCCAGCAGCCCCCGAACCGGGACAGTACTTTACGAGCAGTACTTC
cdr3_aa: CASSPRTGTVLYEQYF
d_call: TRBD1
j_call: TRBJ2-7
v_call: TRBV9
clone_size: .

cdr3_nt: TGCGCCAGCAGCCAAGATCTTGTGGGGACACTAATGAACACTGAAGCTTTCTTT
cdr3_aa: CASSQDLVGTLMNTEAFF
d_call: .
j_call: TRBJ1-1
v_call: TRBV4-1
clone_size: .

cdr3_nt: TGTGCCAGCAGCCAAGATCTCGCCCGAACTAGCGGGAGGGTTGAGACCCAGTACTTC
cdr3_aa: CASSQDLARTSGRVETQYF
d_call: TRBD2
j_call: TRBJ2-5
v_call: TRBV4-2
clone_size: .

cdr3_nt: TGTGCCAGCAGTCCGCGCGAGACTCGGAGGGCGCAGTATTTT
cdr3_aa: CASSPRETRRAQYF
d_call: .
j_call: TRBJ2-3
v_call: TRBV28
clone_size: once

cdr3_nt: TGTGCCAGCAGTATCTTAGCGGGCCCGAGCTCCTACAATGAGCAGTTCTTC
cdr3_aa: CASSILAGPSSYNEQFF
d_call: TRBD2
j_call: TRBJ2-1
v_call: TRBV7-8
clone_size: .

cdr3_nt: TGTGCCAGCAGTCCAGGAACGGGACAGGGCATCAATGAGCAGTTCTTC
cdr3_aa: CASSPGTGQGINEQFF
d_call: TRBD1
j_call: TRBJ2-1
v_call: TRBV27
clone_size: .

cdr3_nt: TGTGCCAGCAGCATAGACGGGGGGGCCTACAATGAGCAGTTCTTC
cdr3_aa: CASSIDGGAYNEQFF
d_call: TRBD2
j_call: TRBJ2-1
v_call: TRBV7-8
clone_size: once

cdr3_nt: TGCGCCAGCAGCTGGGGCGGGGGGATGAACACTGAAGCTTTCTTT
cdr3_aa: CASSWGGGMNTEAFF
d_call: .
j_call: TRBJ1-1
v_call: TRBV5-1
clone_size: .

cdr3_nt: TGCAGTGCCCAGACAGGGTACGAGCAGTACTTC
cdr3_aa: CSAQTGYEQYF
d_call: TRBD1
j_call: TRBJ2-7
v_call: TRBV20-1
clone_size: .

cdr3_nt: TGTGCCAGCAGTTTAGGCTCGATCAGGATCAATGAGCAGTTCTTC
cdr3_aa: CASSLGSIRINEQFF
d_call: .
j_call: TRBJ2-1
v_call: TRBV28
clone_size: .

cdr3_nt: TGTGCCAGCAGCACACACCCAGGGGAAGATAATGAAAAACTGTTTTTT
cdr3_aa: CASSTHPGEDNEKLFF
d_call: .
j_call: TRBJ1-4
v_call: TRBV9
clone_size: .

cdr3_nt: TGTGCCAGCAGTTACTCGCCGGGTGTCAACTATGGCTACACCTTC
cdr3_aa: CASSYSPGVNYGYTF
d_call: .
j_call: TRBJ1-2
v_call: TRBV6-5
clone_size: .

cdr3_nt: TGTGCCAGCAGTTCGGACAGGGGTTGGGACACTGAAGCTTTCTTT
cdr3_aa: CASSSDRGWDTEAFF
d_call: TRBD1
j_call: TRBJ1-1
v_call: TRBV28
clone_size: .

cdr3_nt: TGCGCCAGCAGCTTCCCCGGACAGACCTATGGCTACACCTTC
cdr3_aa: CASSFPGQTYGYTF
d_call: .
j_call: TRBJ1-2
v_call: TRBV5-1
clone_size: few

cdr3_nt: TGTGCCAGCAGCAGCTTCTTGGGTCGACTAGCGGGAGAAAGGTCCTACGAGCAGTACTTC
cdr3_aa: CASSSFLGRLAGERSYEQYF
d_call: .
j_call: TRBJ2-7
v_call: TRBV12-1
clone_size: .

cdr3_nt: TGTGCCAGCAGCGTAGTAGGTAGCGGGAGGGGATACACAGATACGCAGTATTTT
cdr3_aa: CASSVVGSGRGYTDTQYF
d_call: TRBD2
j_call: TRBJ2-3
v_call: TRBV9
clone_size: .

cdr3_nt: TGTGCCACCAGCAGGCCTTCCCGCTTGGAGAAACTGTTTTTT
cdr3_aa: CATSRPSRLEKLFF
d_call: .
j_call: TRBJ1-4
v_call: TRBV15
clone_size: .

cdr3_nt: TGCAGCGGACAGGAAAACACTGAAGCTTTCTTT
cdr3_aa: CSGQENTEAFF
d_call: .
j_call: TRBJ1-1
v_call: TRBV29-1
clone_size: few

cdr3_nt: TGTGGCAGCAAAAGGGCGGGATACGAGCAGTACTTC
cdr3_aa: CGSKRAGYEQYF
d_call: .
j_call: TRBJ2-7
v_call: TRBV5-8
clone_size: .

cdr3_nt: TGTGCCAGCAGCGACGGGACTCTTGGCAAAAACATTCAGTACTTC
cdr3_aa: CASSDGTLGKNIQYF
d_call: .
j_call: TRBJ2-4
v_call: TRBV9
clone_size: .

cdr3_nt: TGTGCCAGCAGCGCCCCGGGACAGGGAACCTACGAGCAGTACTTC
cdr3_aa: CASSAPGQGTYEQYF
d_call: TRBD1
j_call: TRBJ2-7
v_call: TRBV28
clone_size: .

cdr3_nt: TGTGCCAGCAGCCCATCTAGCGGCACTTCCTACGAGCAGTACTTC
cdr3_aa: CASSPSSGTSYEQYF
d_call: TRBD2
j_call: TRBJ2-7
v_call: TRBV5-4
clone_size: .

cdr3_nt: TGTGCCAGCAGCCCCCCACAACAGGGTAGCACAGATACGCAGTATTTT
cdr3_aa: CASSPPQQGSTDTQYF
d_call: .
j_call: TRBJ2-3
v_call: TRBV7-9
clone_size: .

cdr3_nt: TGTGCCAGCCGGGCGGGACTATTTGGCTACACCTTC
cdr3_aa: CASRAGLFGYTF
d_call: .
j_call: TRBJ1-2
v_call: TRBV2
clone_size: .

cdr3_nt: TGTGCCAGCAGTTTAGGACTAGCCTCTACCTACGAGCAGTACTTC
cdr3_aa: CASSLGLASTYEQYF
d_call: TRBD2
j_call: TRBJ2-7
v_call: TRBV28
clone_size: .

cdr3_nt: TGTGCCATCAGAGACAGGACCACCTACGAGCAGTACTTC
cdr3_aa: CAIRDRTTYEQYF
d_call: .
j_call: TRBJ2-7
v_call: TRBV10-3
clone_size: once

cdr3_nt: TGTGCCAGCAGCCCCTCAGGGGGCGGAGAGACCCAGTACTTC
cdr3_aa: CASSPSGGGETQYF
d_call: TRBD1
j_call: TRBJ2-5
v_call: TRBV9
clone_size: .

cdr3_nt: TGTGCCAGCAGCTCGTTAGCGGGAGGGCCCCACGAGCAGTACTTC
cdr3_aa: CASSSLAGGPHEQYF
d_call: TRBD2
j_call: TRBJ2-7
v_call: TRBV7-3
clone_size: .

cdr3_nt: TGTGCCAGCAGCCCCCAGGTCGTGGAGACCCAGTACTTC
cdr3_aa: CASSPQVVETQYF
d_call: .
j_call: TRBJ2-5
v_call: TRBV7-6
clone_size: .

cdr3_nt: TGTGCCAGCAGTTTGGGGGCGCCCATGAACACTGAAGCTTTCTTT
cdr3_aa: CASSLGAPMNTEAFF
d_call: .
j_call: TRBJ1-1
v_call: TRBV28
clone_size: .

cdr3_nt: TGTGCCAGCAGTGGCAAGGGAGGGCTTGACACAGATACGCAGTATTTT
cdr3_aa: CASSGKGGLDTDTQYF
d_call: TRBD2
j_call: TRBJ2-3
v_call: TRBV2
clone_size: medium-sized

cdr3_nt: TGTGCCAGCAGCCCTGGTGCTTTTGCAGCCGGGGAGCTGTTTTTT
cdr3_aa: CASSPGAFAAGELFF
d_call: .
j_call: TRBJ2-2
v_call: TRBV7-3
clone_size: .

cdr3_nt: TGTGCCAGCAGCTCAGAGGGCATAAACAATGAGCAGTTCTTC
cdr3_aa: CASSSEGINNEQFF
d_call: .
j_call: TRBJ2-1
v_call: TRBV7-6
clone_size: .

cdr3_nt: TGCGCCAGCAGCCCGACAAACCGGGGAAACACTGAAGCTTTCTTT
cdr3_aa: CASSPTNRGNTEAFF
d_call: .
j_call: TRBJ1-1
v_call: TRBV4-1
clone_size: .

cdr3_nt: TGTGCCAGCAGCTTAGATGGGGGCCCTAACTATGGCTACACCTTC
cdr3_aa: CASSLDGGPNYGYTF
d_call: .
j_call: TRBJ1-2
v_call: TRBV7-2
clone_size: .

cdr3_nt: TGCGCCAGCAGCTTGGCCGACGGGTCCACATATGGCTACACCTTC
cdr3_aa: CASSLADGSTYGYTF
d_call: .
j_call: TRBJ1-2
v_call: TRBV5-1
clone_size: .

cdr3_nt: TGTGCCAGTAGTATGGGACAGGGGGTCGACGAGCAGTACTTC
cdr3_aa: CASSMGQGVDEQYF
d_call: TRBD1
j_call: TRBJ2-7
v_call: TRBV19
clone_size: .

cdr3_nt: TGTGCCAGCAGCGTATCAGGCGTACCGAACACCGGGGAGCTGTTTTTT
cdr3_aa: CASSVSGVPNTGELFF
d_call: .
j_call: TRBJ2-2
v_call: TRBV9
clone_size: .

cdr3_nt: TGTGCCTGGGGGATCGTGGGGAGGGGAGAGTCACCCCTCCACTTT
cdr3_aa: CAWGIVGRGESPLHF
d_call: .
j_call: TRBJ1-6
v_call: TRBV30
clone_size: .

cdr3_nt: TGCGCCAGCAGCTTTTCACCGGGGGGACAGGGTAATGAAAAACTGTTTTTT
cdr3_aa: CASSFSPGGQGNEKLFF
d_call: TRBD1
j_call: TRBJ1-4
v_call: TRBV5-1
clone_size: .

cdr3_nt: TGTGCCAGCAGTGACTCAGGGGATCGGTCCTATGGCTACACCTTC
cdr3_aa: CASSDSGDRSYGYTF
d_call: .
j_call: TRBJ1-2
v_call: TRBV25-1
clone_size: .

cdr3_nt: TGTGCCAGCAGCTCCCGGGACAGCTCTGGAAACACCATATATTTT
cdr3_aa: CASSSRDSSGNTIYF
d_call: TRBD1
j_call: TRBJ1-3
v_call: TRBV7-8
clone_size: .

cdr3_nt: TGTGCCAGCAGCTTGGCCACCCCTACAGGGCCCGCGGAATCACCCCTCCACTTT
cdr3_aa: CASSLATPTGPAESPLHF
d_call: .
j_call: TRBJ1-6
v_call: TRBV5-6
clone_size: .